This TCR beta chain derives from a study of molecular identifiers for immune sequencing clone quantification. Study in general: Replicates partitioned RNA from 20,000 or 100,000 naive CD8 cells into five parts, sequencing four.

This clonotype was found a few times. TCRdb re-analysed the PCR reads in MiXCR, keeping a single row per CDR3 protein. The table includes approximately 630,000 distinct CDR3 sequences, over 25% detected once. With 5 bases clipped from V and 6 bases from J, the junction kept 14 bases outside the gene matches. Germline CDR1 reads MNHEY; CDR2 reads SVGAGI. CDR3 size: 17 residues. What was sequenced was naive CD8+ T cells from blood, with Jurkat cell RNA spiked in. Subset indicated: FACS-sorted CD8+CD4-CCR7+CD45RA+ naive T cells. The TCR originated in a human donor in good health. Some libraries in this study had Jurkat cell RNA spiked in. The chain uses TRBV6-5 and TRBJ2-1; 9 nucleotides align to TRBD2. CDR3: CASSPTQWRGGINEQFF. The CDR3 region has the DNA TGTGCCAGCAGTCCCACCCAATGGCGGGGGGGTATCAATGAGCAGTTCTTC.